The 22 T cell receptor beta chains reported below all come from one sample, sequenced in a study of radiotherapy plus CTLA-4 blockade in lung cancer. Clones were read by immunoSEQ multiplex PCR, and TCRdb kept only the in-frame ones, dropping some. The repertoire holds about 99,000 clones, 88% seen once, with roughly 4.6% in the top ten. The material sequenced was peripheral blood, taken from a patient treated with radiotherapy plus ipilimumab. The receptors derive from a human donor with non-small cell lung cancer that progressed on radiotherapy plus ipilimumab.

In its sample, this clone was seen once. The chain recombines TRBV5-5 with TRBJ1-4, with no clear D. There are 15 residues in the CDR3. V lost 5 bases and J lost 4, with 15 bases in between. The germline V gene encodes CDR1 SGHKS and CDR2 YYEKEE (reference sequence). The CDR3 loop reads CASRSDRWSNEKLFF. The CDR3 coding sequence is TGTGCCAGCAGATCGGATCGGTGGAGTAATGAAAAACTGTTTTTT.

V is TRBV5-6 and J is TRBJ2-7; TRBD1 aligns across 8 bases. V lost 2 bases, J lost 7 bases, and 11 bases stayed unmatched. CDR3 size: 15 residues. Germline V CDR1 and CDR2: SGHDT, YYEEEE. CDR3 in DNA: TGTGCCAGCAGCTTTAGACAGGGGATAGGATTTGAGCAGTACTTC. It specifies CASSFRQGIGFEQYF.

This rearrangement joins TRBV6-6 to TRBJ1-2; TRBD1 agrees at 9 bases. V lost 5 bases, J lost 8 bases, and 6 bases stayed unmatched. The CDR3 sequence is 13 residues long. Germline V gene data show CDR1 as MNHNY and CDR2 as SVGAGI (reference sequence). Written as DNA, the CDR3 is TGTGCCAGCAGTCCTACAGGGGGCAGAGGCTACACCTTC. Its translation: CASSPTGGRGYTF.

V is TRBV2 and J is TRBJ2-1; possible D gene TRBD2, 6 bases. The CDR3 covers 17 residues. CDR1 SNHLY and CDR2 FYNNEI come from the germline V gene. V dropped 2 bases and J dropped 0 bases, with 14 bases sitting between them. The CDR3 is CASSEFIAASSYNEQFF. The CDR3 DNA reads TGTGCCAGCAGTGAATTTATAGCGGCAAGCTCCTACAATGAGCAGTTCTTC.

This clone was picked up one time. J is TRBJ2-1 and V is TRBV5-1; 7 nucleotides match TRBD2. From germline, CDR1 is SGHRS and CDR2 YFSETQ. The CDR3 totals 14 residues. V shed 5 bases, J shed 6 bases, and the junction held 8 bases outside the gene matches. CDR3 in DNA: TGCGCCAGCAGTATAGCGGGCACTAGCAATGAGCAGTTCTTC. Translated, it gives CASSIAGTSNEQFF.

The chain has TRBV30 and TRBJ1-2, with D uncertain. Per the germline V gene, CDR1 is GTSNPN and CDR2 is SVGIG (reference sequence). V was cut by 1 base and J by 10 bases, with 7 bases left in between. The CDR3 is 10 amino acids. In DNA, the CDR3 is TGTGCCTGGAGTGGGGGAGCCTACACCTTC. It translates to CAWSGGAYTF.

This sequence joins TRBV25-1 and TRBJ2-5; 8 bases align to TRBD2. The CDR3 has 14 amino acids. Per the germline V gene, CDR1 is MGHDK and CDR2 is SYGVNS. The V segment lost 5 bases and the J segment 5 bases; nucleotides outside the gene matches: 7. The CDR3 nucleotides read TGTGCCAGCAGTCAAGCGGGAGTACACGAGACCCAGTACTTC. It translates to CASSQAGVHETQYF.

By frequency in the sample, this clone is medium-sized. The V gene is TRBV10-3, the J gene TRBJ2-7; 11 bases map to TRBD2. This CDR3 has 15 amino acids. J was trimmed by 3 bases and V by 6 bases; bases with no gene match: 7. CDR1 ENHRY and CDR2 SYGVKD come from the germline V gene. CDR3 nucleotides: TGTGCCATCAGCCGAATAGCGGGAGGGCGCTACGAGCAGTACTTC. Encoded protein: CAISRIAGGRYEQYF.

V gene TRBV5-1 combines with J gene TRBJ2-3; TRBD2 aligns across 12 bases. Germline V gene lookup returns CDR1 SGHRS and CDR2 YFSETQ. Trimming cost V 5 bases and J 1 base; bases outside gene matches: 8. The length of the CDR3 is 17 residues. CDR3 DNA sequence: TGCGCCAGCAGACCGAGACTAGCGGGAGAACGCACAGATACGCAGTATTTT. This gives the protein CASRPRLAGERTDTQYF.

The chain carries TRBV2 and TRBJ2-7, with 7 bases identical to TRBD1. V shed 6 bases, J shed 7 bases, and the junction held 12 bases outside the gene matches. This CDR3 is 14 amino acids long. Germline V gives CDR1 SNHLY, CDR2 FYNNEI. The CDR3 DNA reads TGTGCCAGCAGATCGACAGGGATGAGAGGGGAGCAGTACTTC. Its translation is CASRSTGMRGEQYF.

The chain employs TRBV27 and TRBJ1-2; D gene unclear. Deletions cut 3 bases from V and 1 base from J, with 9 bases between. The CDR3 loop spans 14 amino acids. In germline, CDR1 is MNHEY, CDR2 SMNVEV (reference sequence). The CDR3 here is CASSFNTNNYGYTF. The DNA for the CDR3 is TGTGCCAGCAGTTTCAACACAAATAACTATGGCTACACCTTC.

The chain recombines TRBV4-2 with TRBJ2-4, with D perhaps TRBD2 (6 bases). V lost 0 bases, J lost 1 base, and 13 bases lay in between. In germline, CDR1 is LGHNA, CDR2 YNFKEQ. This CDR3 is built from 17 residues. The chain's CDR3 is CASSQDLRELAKNIQYF. Written as DNA, the CDR3 is TGTGCCAGCAGCCAAGATCTCCGGGAGTTGGCCAAAAACATTCAGTACTTC.

About this clone itself: Within the sample, other DNA sequences also encode this same CDR3. The J gene is TRBJ1-1, the V gene TRBV18; D unresolved. The germline CDR1 and CDR2 sequences are KGHSH and LQKENI. V was pared by 0 bases and J by 1 base, with 3 bases between. The CDR3 has 13 amino acids. This CDR3 reads CASSPPGNTEAFF. CDR3 DNA: TGTGCCAGCTCACCACCTGGGAACACTGAAGCTTTCTTT.

The V and J genes are TRBV6-5 and TRBJ1-2; tentative D call: TRBD1 (5 bases). Looked up from germline, CDR1 is MNHEY and CDR2 is SVGAGI. There are 11 residues in the CDR3. The V end lost 6 bases, the J end lost 8 bases, and 10 bases lay between the germline ends. CDR3 DNA sequence: TGTGCCAGCAGAGGGGTGGCCGGCTACACCTTC. Translated, it gives CASRGVAGYTF.

The V and J genes are TRBV16 and TRBJ1-5; D call uncertain. The CDR3 sequence is 18 residues long. Germline V lookup: CDR1 KGHSY, CDR2 FQNENV. Between the trimmed V and J ends, which lost 2 bases and 2 bases, there was a span of 19 bases. In DNA form, the CDR3 reads TGTGCCAGCAGCCAAACCCCAACCCCGGGTTCGGGCAATCAGCCCCAGCATTTT. Its translation is CASSQTPTPGSGNQPQHF. Filled out from reference TRBV16 and TRBJ1-5, the complete variable domain reads GEEVAQTPKHLVRGEGQKAKLYCAPIKGHSYVFWYQQVLKNEFKFLISFQNENVFDETGMPKERFSAKCLPNSPCSLEIQATKLEDSAVYFCASSQTPTPGSGNQPQHFGDGTRLSIL.

The chain uses TRBV11-2 and TRBJ2-1; TRBD1 matches 10 bases. Trimming cost V 5 bases and J 7 bases; bases outside gene matches: 8. The CDR3 runs to 15 residues. Per germline, CDR1 SGHAT and CDR2 FQNNGV. The CDR3 DNA is TGTGCCAGCAGCCTAGGACAGGGGGTCTCAAATGAGCAGTTCTTC. It encodes CASSLGQGVSNEQFF.

The rearrangement joins TRBV25-1 to TRBJ2-5; 12 positions agree with TRBD2. The ends lost 1 base at V and 5 bases at J; junction bases unmatched: 5. CDR1 and CDR2 (germline): MGHDK, SYGVNS. CDR3 length equals 16 residues. CDR3 bases: TGTGCCAGCAGTGAATCTAGCGGGAGGGCCTACGAGACCCAGTACTTC. Its translation is CASSESSGRAYETQYF.

This clone has only a few counts. This rearrangement joins TRBV9 to TRBJ1-5; 9 bases are a match to TRBD1. CDR3 size: 15 residues. V shed 5 bases and J 0 bases; nucleotides not matched to a gene: 3. CDR1 is SGDLS and CDR2 is YYNGEE in the germline V gene. In nucleotides, the CDR3 is TGTGCCAGCAGTCAGACAGGGGGTAGCAATCAGCCCCAGCATTTT. It translates to CASSQTGGSNQPQHF.

This sequence joins TRBV7-9 and TRBJ1-2; D might be TRBD1 (5 bases). V was trimmed by 1 base and J by 8 bases, leaving 17 bases between them. This CDR3 spans 15 amino acids. The germline gives CDR1 SEHNR, CDR2 FQNEAQ (reference sequence). CDR3 coding DNA: TGTGCCAGCAGCTTAGGAGAGGGGAGGGGAGGAGGCTACACCTTC. Amino acids: CASSLGEGRGGGYTF.

This chain joins TRBV6-5 and TRBJ2-7; 8 nucleotides align to TRBD1. CDR3 length: 16 amino acids. Germline V gives CDR1 MNHEY, CDR2 SVGAGI. The junction had 5 bases not matched to a gene; V was cut back by 0 bases and J by 1 base. As DNA, the CDR3 is TGTGCCAGCAGTTACTCCGGACAGGGAAGGTCCTACGAGCAGTACTTC. Residues: CASSYSGQGRSYEQYF.

The chain links TRBV5-1 to TRBJ2-1; 9 positions agree with TRBD1. The CDR3 is made up of 15 amino acids. CDR1 is SGHRS, CDR2 YFSETQ, per germline. J was trimmed by 8 bases and V by 1 base; bases with no gene match: 7. The CDR3 region is CASSLPLTGGYEQFF. Here the CDR3 DNA reads TGCGCCAGCAGCTTGCCCCTAACAGGGGGCTATGAGCAGTTCTTC.

This clone was counted a single time. This sequence joins TRBV27 and TRBJ1-2, with TRBD1 matching 9 bases. This CDR3 region has 14 residues. Losses at the gene ends were 6 bases for V and 5 bases for J; bases not matched to a gene: 7. Germline-derived CDR1 and CDR2 are MNHEY and SMNVEV (reference sequence). The CDR3 sequence: CASRKTGGKYGYTF. CDR3 nucleotides: TGTGCCAGCAGGAAGACAGGGGGGAAATATGGCTACACCTTC.